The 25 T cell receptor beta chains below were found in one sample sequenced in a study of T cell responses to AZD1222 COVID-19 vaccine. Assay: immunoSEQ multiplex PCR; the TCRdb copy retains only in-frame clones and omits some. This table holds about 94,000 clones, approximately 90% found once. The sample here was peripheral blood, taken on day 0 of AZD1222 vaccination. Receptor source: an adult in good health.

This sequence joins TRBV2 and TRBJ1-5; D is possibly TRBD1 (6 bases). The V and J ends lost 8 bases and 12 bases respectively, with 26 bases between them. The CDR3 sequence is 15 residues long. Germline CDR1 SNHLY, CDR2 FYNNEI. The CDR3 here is CASGNHEGVSPNQHF. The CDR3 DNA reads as TGTGCCAGCGGCAACCATGAGGGGGTATCCCCTAACCAGCATTTT.

CDR3 loop: CASSGGLNYGYTF. The CDR3 DNA sequence: TGTGCCAGCAGTGGGGGACTTAACTATGGCTACACCTTC. This sequence joins TRBV27 and TRBJ1-2; a possible D gene is TRBD1 (5 bases). V gave up 5 bases and J gave up 1 base, with 8 bases separating them. Germline assignment: CDR1 MNHEY and CDR2 SMNVEV (reference sequence). The CDR3 runs to 13 residues.

CDR3 nucleotides: TGTGCCAGCAGTGAATGGTACATGTCGCCGGATGGCTACACCTTC. Amino acid sequence: CASSEWYMSPDGYTF. The V and J genes are TRBV6-1 and TRBJ1-2; D is undetermined. Germline CDR1 and CDR2: MNHNS and SASEGT. The CDR3 is 15 residues long. V lost 2 bases and J lost 6, with 16 bases in between.

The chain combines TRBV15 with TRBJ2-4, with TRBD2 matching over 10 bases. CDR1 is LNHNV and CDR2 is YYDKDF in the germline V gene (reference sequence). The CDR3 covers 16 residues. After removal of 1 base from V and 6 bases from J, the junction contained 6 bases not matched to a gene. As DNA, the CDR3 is TGTGCCACCAGCAGAGGGAGCGGGGGGGGCGGAAACATTCAGTACTTC. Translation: CATSRGSGGGGNIQYF.

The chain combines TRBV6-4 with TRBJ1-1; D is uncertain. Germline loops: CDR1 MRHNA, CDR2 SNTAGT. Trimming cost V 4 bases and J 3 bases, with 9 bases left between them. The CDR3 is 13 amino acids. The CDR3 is CASSVDADTEAFF. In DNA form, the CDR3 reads TGTGCCAGCAGTGTAGACGCGGACACTGAAGCTTTCTTT.

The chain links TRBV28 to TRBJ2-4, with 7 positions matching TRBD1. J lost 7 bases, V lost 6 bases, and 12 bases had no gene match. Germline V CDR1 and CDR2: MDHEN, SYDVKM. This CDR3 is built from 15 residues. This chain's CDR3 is CASSRTGGLTNIQYF. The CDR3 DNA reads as TGTGCCAGCAGCAGGACAGGCGGCCTTACCAACATTCAGTACTTC.

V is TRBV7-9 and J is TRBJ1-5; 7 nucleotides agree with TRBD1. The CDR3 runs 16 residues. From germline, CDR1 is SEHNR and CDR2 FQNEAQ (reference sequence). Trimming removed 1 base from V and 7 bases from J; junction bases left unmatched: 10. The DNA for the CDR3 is TGTGCCAGCAGCTTAGAGGGGGCTAGCCTTAGGCAGCCCCAGCATTTT. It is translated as CASSLEGASLRQPQHF.

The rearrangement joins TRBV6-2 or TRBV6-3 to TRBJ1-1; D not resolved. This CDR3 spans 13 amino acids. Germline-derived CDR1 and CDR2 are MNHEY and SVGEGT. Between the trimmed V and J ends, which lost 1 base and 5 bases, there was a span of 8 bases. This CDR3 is CASSYWSDTEAFF. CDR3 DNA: TGTGCCAGCAGTTACTGGTCTGATACTGAAGCTTTCTTT.

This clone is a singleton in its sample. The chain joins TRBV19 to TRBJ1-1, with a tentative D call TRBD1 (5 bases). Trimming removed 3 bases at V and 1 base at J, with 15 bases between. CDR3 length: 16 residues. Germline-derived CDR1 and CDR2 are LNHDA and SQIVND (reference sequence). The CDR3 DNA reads TGTGCCAGTAGTATGAGAGGGGACGTACGGAACACTGAAGCTTTCTTT. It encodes CASSMRGDVRNTEAFF. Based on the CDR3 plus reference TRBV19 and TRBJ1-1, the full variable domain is DGGITQSPKYLFRKEGQNVTLSCEQNLNHDAMYWYRQDPGQGLRLIYYSQIVNDFQKGDIAEGYSVSREKKESFPLTVTSAQKNPTAFYLCASSMRGDVRNTEAFFGQGTRLTVV.

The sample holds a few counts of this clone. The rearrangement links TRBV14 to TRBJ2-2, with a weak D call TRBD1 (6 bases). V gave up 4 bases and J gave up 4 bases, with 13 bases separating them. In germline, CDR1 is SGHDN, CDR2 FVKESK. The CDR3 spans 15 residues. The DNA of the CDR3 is TGTGCCAGCAGCCTACAGGGTTGGGGCACCGGGGAGCTGTTTTTT. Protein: CASSLQGWGTGELFF. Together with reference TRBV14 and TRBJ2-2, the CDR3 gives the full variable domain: EAGVTQFPSHSVIEKGQTVTLRCDPISGHDNLYWYRRVMGKEIKFLLHFVKESKQDESGMPNNRFLAERTGGTYSTLKVQPAELEDSGVYFCASSLQGWGTGELFFGEGSRLTVL.

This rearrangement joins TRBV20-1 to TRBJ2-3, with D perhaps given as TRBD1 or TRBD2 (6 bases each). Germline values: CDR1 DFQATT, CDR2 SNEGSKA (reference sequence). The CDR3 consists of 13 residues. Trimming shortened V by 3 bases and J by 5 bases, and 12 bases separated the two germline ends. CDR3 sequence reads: CSASRGAGDTQYF. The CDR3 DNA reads TGCAGTGCTAGTAGGGGGGCAGGAGATACGCAGTATTTT.

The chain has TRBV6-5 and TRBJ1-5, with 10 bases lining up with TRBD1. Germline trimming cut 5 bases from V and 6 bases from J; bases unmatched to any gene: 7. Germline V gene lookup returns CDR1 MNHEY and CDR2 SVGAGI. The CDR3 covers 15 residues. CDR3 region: CASSPRTGGSQPQHF. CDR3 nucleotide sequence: TGTGCCAGCAGTCCACGGACAGGGGGAAGTCAGCCCCAGCATTTT.

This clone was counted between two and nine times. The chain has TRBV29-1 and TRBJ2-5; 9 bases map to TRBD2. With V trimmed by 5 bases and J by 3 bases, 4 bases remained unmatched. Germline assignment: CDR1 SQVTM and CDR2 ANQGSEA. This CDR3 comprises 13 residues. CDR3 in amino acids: CSVIRTSEETQYF. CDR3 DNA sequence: TGCAGCGTTATCCGGACTAGCGAAGAGACCCAGTACTTC.

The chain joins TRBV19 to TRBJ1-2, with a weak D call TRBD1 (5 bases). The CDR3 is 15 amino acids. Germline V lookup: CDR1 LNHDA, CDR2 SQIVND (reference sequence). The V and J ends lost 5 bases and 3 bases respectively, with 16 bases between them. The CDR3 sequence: CASSPYSAGDYGYTF. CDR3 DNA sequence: TGTGCCAGTAGTCCTTATTCAGCGGGGGACTATGGCTACACCTTC. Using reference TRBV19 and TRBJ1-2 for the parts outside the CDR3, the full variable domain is DGGITQSPKYLFRKEGQNVTLSCEQNLNHDAMYWYRQDPGQGLRLIYYSQIVNDFQKGDIAEGYSVSREKKESFPLTVTSAQKNPTAFYLCASSPYSAGDYGYTFGSGTRLTVV.

The CDR3 coding sequence is TGTGCCAGCAGCTTAGATGCAATGAACACTGAAGCTTTCTTT. The encoded protein is CASSLDAMNTEAFF. The chain combines TRBV7-3 with TRBJ1-1, with D uncertain. With 2 bases removed from V and 0 bases from J, the gap between germline ends came to 7 bases. The CDR3 spans 14 residues. Germline-derived CDR1 and CDR2 are SGHTA and FQGTGA.

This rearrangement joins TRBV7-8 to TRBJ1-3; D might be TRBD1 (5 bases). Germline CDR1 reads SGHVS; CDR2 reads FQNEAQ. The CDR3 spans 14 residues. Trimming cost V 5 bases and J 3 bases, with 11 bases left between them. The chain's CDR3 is CASSPQASGNTIYF. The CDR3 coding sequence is TGTGCCAGCAGCCCACAGGCGAGTGGAAACACCATATATTTT.

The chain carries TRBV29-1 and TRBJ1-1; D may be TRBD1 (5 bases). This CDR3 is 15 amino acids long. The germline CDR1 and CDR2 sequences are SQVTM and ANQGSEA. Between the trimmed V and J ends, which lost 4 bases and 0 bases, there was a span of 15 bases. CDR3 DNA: TGCAGCGTTGCGAGGGGCGCTTACATGAACACTGAAGCTTTCTTT. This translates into CSVARGAYMNTEAFF.

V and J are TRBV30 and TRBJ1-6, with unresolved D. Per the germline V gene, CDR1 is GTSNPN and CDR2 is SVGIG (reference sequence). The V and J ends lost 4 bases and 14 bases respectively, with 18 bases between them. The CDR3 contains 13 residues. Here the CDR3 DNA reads TGTGCCTGGATACTAGACGGACGCGGCACCCTCCACTTT. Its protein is CAWILDGRGTLHF.

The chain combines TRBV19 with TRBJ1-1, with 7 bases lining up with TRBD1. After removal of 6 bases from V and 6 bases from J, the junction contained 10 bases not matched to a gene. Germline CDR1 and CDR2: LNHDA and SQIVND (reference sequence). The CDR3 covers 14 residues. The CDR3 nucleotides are TGTGCCAGTAGGAAAAGAGACAGGGCATCTGAAGCTTTCTTT. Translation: CASRKRDRASEAFF.

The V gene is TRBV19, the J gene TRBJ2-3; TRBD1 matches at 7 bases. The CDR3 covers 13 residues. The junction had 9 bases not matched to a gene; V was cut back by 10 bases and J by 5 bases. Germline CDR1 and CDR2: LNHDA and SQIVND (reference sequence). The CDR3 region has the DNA TGTGCCACCTCGAAGGGGGCGCAAGATACGCAGTATTTT. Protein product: CATSKGAQDTQYF.

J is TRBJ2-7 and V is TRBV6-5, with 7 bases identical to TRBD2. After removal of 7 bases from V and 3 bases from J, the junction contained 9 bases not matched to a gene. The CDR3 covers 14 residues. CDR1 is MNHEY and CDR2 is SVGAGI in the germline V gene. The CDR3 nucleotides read TGTGCCAGCACCCCGAGCGGGGCCCTCTACGAGCAGTACTTC. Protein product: CASTPSGALYEQYF.

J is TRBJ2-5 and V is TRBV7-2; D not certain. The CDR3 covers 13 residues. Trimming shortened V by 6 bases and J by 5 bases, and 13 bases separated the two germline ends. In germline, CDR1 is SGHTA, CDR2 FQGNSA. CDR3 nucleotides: TGTGCCAGCAGTTACGACCTTCAGGAGACCCAGTACTTC. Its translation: CASSYDLQETQYF. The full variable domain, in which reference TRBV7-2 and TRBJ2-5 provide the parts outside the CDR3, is GAGVSQSPSNKVTEKGKDVELRCDPISGHTALYWYRQSLGQGLEFLIYFQGNSAPDKSGLPSDRFSAERTGGSVSTLTIQRTQQEDSAVYLCASSYDLQETQYFGPGTRLLVL.

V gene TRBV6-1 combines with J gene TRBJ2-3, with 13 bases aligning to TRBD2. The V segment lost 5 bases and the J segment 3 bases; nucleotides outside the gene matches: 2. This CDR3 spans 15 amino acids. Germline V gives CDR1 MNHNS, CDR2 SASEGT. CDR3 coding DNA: TGTGCCAGCAGTCAGGGACTAGCGGGGACAGATACGCAGTATTTT. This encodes CASSQGLAGTDTQYF.

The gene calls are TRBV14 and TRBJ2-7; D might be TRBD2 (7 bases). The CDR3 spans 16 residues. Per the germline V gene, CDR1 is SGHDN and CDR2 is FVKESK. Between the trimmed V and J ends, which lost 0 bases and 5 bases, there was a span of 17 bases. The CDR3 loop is CASSQEGGGTGNEQYF. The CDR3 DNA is TGTGCCAGCAGCCAAGAAGGGGGGGGTACAGGGAACGAGCAGTACTTC.

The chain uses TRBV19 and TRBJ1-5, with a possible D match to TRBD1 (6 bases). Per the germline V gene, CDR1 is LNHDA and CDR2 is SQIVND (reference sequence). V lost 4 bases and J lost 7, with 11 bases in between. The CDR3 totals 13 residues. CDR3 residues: CASSNTGNQPQHF. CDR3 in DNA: TGTGCCAGTAGTAATACAGGGAACCAGCCCCAGCATTTT.